The 12 T cell receptor beta chains below come from one sample, sequenced in a study of T-cell memory formation after mild COVID-19. In TCRdb, the 5' RACE reads were re-called with MiXCR into one record per CDR3 protein. Among about 440,000 distinct CDR3 sequences listed, 20% were seen once. Specimen: PBMCs or a T cell subset sorted from them (not recorded which). These receptors were taken from an adult woman who had mild COVID-19 (a few samples of this study predate the infection). Cell type and time point are not known.

The CDR3 DNA is TGTGCCTGGAGTGTGGGGACAGGGGCTAGCACAGATACGCAGTATTTT. Translating it yields CAWSVGTGASTDTQYF. The chain employs TRBV30 and TRBJ2-3, with TRBD1 identical over 10 bases. Germline lookup yields CDR1 GTSNPN and CDR2 SVGIG (reference sequence). With V trimmed by 0 bases and J by 0 bases, 3 bases remained unmatched. The CDR3 has 16 amino acids.

This clonotype has more than one count but fewer than ten. A junction end diverges from the germline sequence, so it may reflect a read error. V usage is TRBV7-7 and J usage is TRBJ2-2; unclear D gene. The CDR3 sequence is 13 residues long. The germline V gene has CDR1 SSHAT and CDR2 FNYEAQ (reference sequence). The CDR3, as DNA: TGTGCTAGCAGCTCCTCGCGCACCGGGGAGCTGTTTTTT. This encodes CASSSSRTGELFF.

The rearrangement links TRBV7-9 to TRBJ1-2; D is undetermined. Trimming took off 3 bases at V and 0 bases at J, with 14 bases between the two ends. There are 16 residues in the CDR3. In germline, CDR1 is SEHNR, CDR2 FQNEAQ (reference sequence). The chain's CDR3 is CASSFSYPEANYGYTF. The CDR3 nucleotides are TGTGCCAGCAGCTTTTCCTATCCGGAAGCTAACTATGGCTACACCTTC.

In its sample, this clonotype was seen once. V gene TRBV20-1 combines with J gene TRBJ1-2; TRBD1 aligns across 11 bases. J gave up 2 bases and V 8 bases, and 10 bases lay outside the gene matches. This CDR3 has 15 residues. CDR1 is DFQATT and CDR2 is SNEGSKA in the germline V gene (reference sequence). In nucleotides, the CDR3 is TGCAGTTTGATACGGACAGGGGGCGAGAACTATGGCTACACCTTC. Translation: CSLIRTGGENYGYTF.

This clonotype was counted a few times. V and J are TRBV6-5 and TRBJ2-3, with D unclear. CDR1 MNHEY and CDR2 SVGAGI come from the germline V gene. The CDR3 runs to 15 residues. The ends were cut back, 0 bases at V and 1 base at J, with 8 bases in the middle. The CDR3 reads CASSYSPLGTDTQYF. For the CDR3, the DNA is TGTGCCAGCAGTTACTCCCCTTTAGGCACAGATACGCAGTATTTT.

This clonotype was counted between two and nine times. The V call is TRBV15, the J call TRBJ2-5, with D hard to call. Germline-derived CDR1 and CDR2 are LNHNV and YYDKDF (reference sequence). This CDR3 has 13 amino acids. Trimming removed 3 bases from V and 5 bases from J, with 10 bases in between. In nucleotides, the CDR3 is TGTGCCACCAGCAGGGCCCTCACCGAGACCCAGTACTTC. It codes for CATSRALTETQYF.

This clonotype was seen only a few times. This chain links TRBV7-9 with TRBJ2-7, with 9 bases identical to TRBD1. This CDR3 has 17 amino acids. Germline CDR1 SEHNR, CDR2 FQNEAQ (reference sequence). V lost 5 bases to trimming and J lost 3 bases; unmatched junction nucleotides: 14. The CDR3 sequence: CASSNRDRVKGSYEQYF. The CDR3 DNA is TGTGCCAGCAGCAATCGGGACAGGGTTAAGGGGAGCTACGAGCAGTACTTC.

This CDR3 is CASSPPAYAYNEQFF. The CDR3 nucleotides read TGTGCCAGCTCACCACCAGCTTACGCCTACAATGAGCAGTTCTTC. The V gene is TRBV18, the J gene TRBJ2-1; D is undetermined. The germline V gene encodes CDR1 KGHSH and CDR2 LQKENI. The CDR3 consists of 15 residues. Between the trimmed V and J ends, which lost 0 bases and 2 bases, there was a span of 8 bases.

This clonotype turned up a few times. The V call is TRBV20-1, the J call TRBJ1-1; 7 nucleotides line up with TRBD1. This CDR3 spans 11 amino acids. After removal of 6 bases from V and 6 bases from J, the junction contained 4 bases not matched to a gene. Germline CDR1 DFQATT, CDR2 SNEGSKA (reference sequence). The CDR3 DNA sequence: TGCAGTGCCATTAGGGGGCCTGAAGCTTTCTTT. This sequence encodes CSAIRGPEAFF.

The table lists this clonotype with a few counts. V is TRBV5-1 and J is TRBJ2-1, with D uncertain. The germline gives CDR1 SGHRS, CDR2 YFSETQ. The CDR3 has 14 amino acids. The germline V and J ends were trimmed by 7 bases and 2 bases, with 13 bases remaining between them. The chain's CDR3 is CASGRAQTYNEQFF. The CDR3 region has the DNA TGCGCCAGCGGACGGGCACAGACCTACAATGAGCAGTTCTTC.

The CDR3 DNA sequence: TGTGCCAGCAGTTCTCCGGGAGAGTCCCAGCATTTT. It yields the protein CASSSPGESQHF. The chain has TRBV6-2 or TRBV6-3 and TRBJ1-5; no definite D call. The CDR3 sequence is 12 residues long. Germline CDR1 is MNHEY and CDR2 is SVGEGT. The germline V and J ends were trimmed by 4 bases and 11 bases, with 12 bases remaining between them.

This clonotype was seen more than once but under ten times. The chain has TRBV2 and TRBJ2-7; D perhaps matches TRBD1 (7 bases). The germline V and J ends were trimmed by 10 bases and 6 bases, with 19 bases remaining between them. CDR3 length: 13 amino acids. Per germline, CDR1 SNHLY and CDR2 FYNNEI. Written as DNA, the CDR3 is TGTGCCATGATCCACAGGGGAGGAGGCGAGCAGTACTTC. As protein: CAMIHRGGGEQYF.